This T cell receptor beta chain comes out of a study of T-cell reconstitution after alpha-beta-depleted transplantation in children. Study-wide results and caveats: The origin of high day-60 TCRbeta diversity in some patients lay in surviving recipient T cells and thymic progenitors. Expanded graft clones numbering several hundred reportedly gave rise to alpha-beta T cells about two months after transplant. One year post-transplant, T-cell counts and diversity were largely derived from T cells produced anew.

This clonotype was seen only a few times. The antigen is not known. V trimming: 5 bases; J trimming: 4 bases; junction bases outside the gene matches: 4. The CDR3 sequence is 15 residues long. CDR1 SGHTA and CDR2 FQGNSA come from the germline V gene. Preparation of the TCRbeta library was carried out with unique molecular identifiers. TCRdb reprocessed the PCR reads via MiXCR and lists one record per CDR3 protein. The sample contains fewer than 550,000 distinct CDR3 sequences, around 10% of which appear only once. J is TRBJ2-7 and V is TRBV7-2, with TRBD2 matching 14 bases. The clonotype was recovered from a female patient aged 2 to 10 who had a stem cell transplant for aplastic anemia, so the T cells may come from the graft donor. The sample in question was PBMCs, mostly from graft donor cells, obtained 180 days after TCRalphabeta/CD19-depleted stem cell transplant. CDR3 loop: CASSRGLAGVYEQYF. The DNA for the CDR3 is TGTGCCAGCAGCCGGGGACTAGCGGGAGTTTACGAGCAGTACTTC.